Listed below are T cell receptor beta chains from one sample, sequenced in a study of cytomegalovirus exposure and HLA in healthy donors. Clones were read by immunoSEQ multiplex PCR, and TCRdb kept only the in-frame ones, dropping some. The sample consists of a few hundred thousand clones, approximately 80% of them appearing once. The sample was PBMCs. The origin of the receptors is a girl aged 5-17 years in good health and CMV-seronegative. The CDR3 runs from the conserved cysteine through the conserved F or W. A D gene is named only where the DNA matches it firmly. The size field is filled for only some rows; it gives once, few, many or a size class.

j_call clone_size cdr3_length d_call v_call cdr3_nt cdr3_aa
TRBJ2-3 - 16 - TRBV19 TGTGCCAGTAGTACCCCAGGTGGAGGGAACACAGATACGCAGTATTTT CASSTPGGGNTDTQYF
TRBJ2-5 - 16 TRBD2 TRBV4-2 TGTGCCAGCAGCCAGAGTAGCGGGGGGGCAGTCGAGACCCAGTACTTC CASSQSSGGAVETQYF
TRBJ2-1 - 16 TRBD2 TRBV2 TGTGCCAGCATCGGGACTAGCGGGAGGTACGGCAATGAGCAGTTCTTC CASIGTSGRYGNEQFF
TRBJ2-4 - 16 - TRBV6-1 TGTGCCAGCAGTGAAATTGTAGGAGGACCTCGGGACATTCAGTACTTC CASSEIVGGPRDIQYF
TRBJ1-2 - 13 TRBD1 TRBV19 TGTGCCAGTAGTGAGGGGGCGACTCGGGGCTACACCTTC CASSEGATRGYTF
TRBJ1-5 - 17 - TRBV13 TGTGCCAGCAGCTTAGGGGCCCCGGGGGGAACGGGAAAGCCCCAGCATTTT CASSLGAPGGTGKPQHF
TRBJ1-1 - 13 TRBD1 TRBV7-3 TGTGCCAGCAGCCCCCAACAGGGGACTGAAGCTTTCTTT CASSPQQGTEAFF
TRBJ1-3 - 16 TRBD1 TRBV7-2 TGTGCCAGCAGCTTAGGAAGCAGGGGGCTTGGAAACACCATATATTTT CASSLGSRGLGNTIYF
TRBJ2-1 - 15 - TRBV4-2 TGTGCCAGCAGCCAAGGGCAGGAAACCTACAATGAGCAGTTCTTC CASSQGQETYNEQFF
TRBJ1-1 - 19 - TRBV30 TGTGCCTGGAGCCCAGGTGGCAGGGGAAGGATCTACCCGAACACTGAAGCTTTCTTT CAWSPGGRGRIYPNTEAFF
TRBJ1-4 few 13 - TRBV6-1 TGTGCCAGCAGTGAATTAGAAAATGAAAAACTGTTTTTT CASSELENEKLFF
TRBJ1-1 - 13 TRBD1 TRBV9 TGTGCCAGCAGCGTAGAGACAGGGGGAGAAGCTTTCTTT CASSVETGGEAFF
TRBJ2-5 - 13 - TRBV4-3 TGCGCCAGCAGCCCCGCCGTGGAGGAGACCCAGTACTTC CASSPAVEETQYF
TRBJ1-1 - 16 - TRBV28 TGTGCCAGCAGCTCTGTATCAGGGAGGTCGGACACTGAAGCTTTCTTT CASSSVSGRSDTEAFF
TRBJ2-4 few 15 TRBD1 TRBV15 TGTGCCACCAGCGTGGACAGGGTGGGCAAAAACATTCAGTACTTC CATSVDRVGKNIQYF
TRBJ1-3 - 19 TRBD1 TRBV5-1 TGCGCCAGCAGCTTGGGGACAGGGGGCTCACGGAACTCTGGAAACACCATATATTTT CASSLGTGGSRNSGNTIYF
TRBJ1-1 once 13 - TRBV30 TGTGCCTGGAGTTGGGTTAGCAGGGATGAAGCTTTCTTT CAWSWVSRDEAFF
TRBJ1-2 - 12 TRBD1 TRBV19 TGTGCCAGTAGTTCGACAGGGGTCGGCTACACCTTC CASSSTGVGYTF
TRBJ1-1 - 15 - TRBV19 TGTGCCAGTAGTTTTCCGGGTCTCAAGAACACTGAAGCTTTCTTT CASSFPGLKNTEAFF
TRBJ2-7 - 13 TRBD1 TRBV28 TGTGCCAGCAGTGACAGGGACTCCTACGAGCAGTACTTC CASSDRDSYEQYF
TRBJ2-5 - 15 - TRBV5-4 TGTGCCAGCAGCTTGGTGGGACAAAGTAGAGAGACCCAGTACTTC CASSLVGQSRETQYF
TRBJ2-7 - 14 TRBD2 TRBV30 TGTGCCTGGAGTGTAGGGGCGGGAGTGGGGGAGCAGTACTTC CAWSVGAGVGEQYF
TRBJ1-1 few 13 - TRBV6-5 TGTGCCAGCAGTTTGGGGGCAAACACTGAAGCTTTCTTT CASSLGANTEAFF
TRBJ2-7 - 13 - TRBV5-1 TGCGCCAGCAGCTTACAGGGCACCTACGAGCAGTACTTC CASSLQGTYEQYF
TRBJ1-2 - 14 TRBD1 TRBV29-1 TGCAGCGTAGGGACAGGGGGAATAAACTATGGCTACACCTTC CSVGTGGINYGYTF
TRBJ2-7 - 15 - TRBV30 TGTGCCTGGAGTGCGCAGGGAAGGAGCTCCTACGAGCAGTACTTC CAWSAQGRSSYEQYF
TRBJ2-7 - 15 TRBD1 TRBV7-3 TGTGCCAGCAGCCTAAGGGGGGGACAGGGCTACGAGCAGTACTTC CASSLRGGQGYEQYF
TRBJ1-2 - 15 - TRBV1 TGCACCAGCAGCCAAGAACGATCAGGGTTCTATGGCTACACCTTC CTSSQERSGFYGYTF
TRBJ1-5 - 15 - TRBV10-3 TGTGCCATCAGCAGGACCCGGACTCAGAATCAGCCCCAGCATTTT CAISRTRTQNQPQHF
TRBJ2-7 - 15 TRBD1 TRBV5-4 TGTGCCAGCAGCTTGGGGACAGGGCTAACCTACGAGCAGTACTTC CASSLGTGLTYEQYF
TRBJ1-2 - 14 - TRBV6-5 TGTGCCAGCAGTTACGCGGGCGCGCACTATGGCTACACCTTC CASSYAGAHYGYTF
TRBJ1-2 - 13 TRBD1 TRBV5-1 TGCGCCAGCCGTACAGGGGGCGCGGTTGGCTACACCTTC CASRTGGAVGYTF
TRBJ1-2 - 12 TRBD1 TRBV30 TGTGCCTGGCTAGAAGGGGGCCGGGGCTACACCTTC CAWLEGGRGYTF
TRBJ1-2 - 12 - TRBV30 TGTGCCTGGAGGGGGACAACCTATGGCTACACCTTC CAWRGTTYGYTF
TRBJ2-3 - 13 - TRBV14 TGTGCCAGCAGCCGGATGGGACTAGATACGCAGTATTTT CASSRMGLDTQYF
TRBJ2-2 - 14 - TRBV27 TGTGCCAGCAGTTTACACCTAAACACCGGGGAGCTGTTTTTT CASSLHLNTGELFF
TRBJ1-1 - 13 - TRBV18 TGTGCCAGCTCAAGGACAGAGAACACTGAAGCTTTCTTT CASSRTENTEAFF
TRBJ1-2 - 13 - TRBV27 TGTGCCAGCAGTGCAACGGGTGGCTATGGCTACACCTTC CASSATGGYGYTF
TRBJ2-5 - 13 - TRBV4-2 TGTGCCAGCAGCCAAGATTGGCGGGAGACCCAGTACTTC CASSQDWRETQYF
TRBJ2-7 - 13 TRBD2 TRBV6-5 TGTGCCAGCATCCCTAGCGGGAGCTACGAGCAGTACTTC CASIPSGSYEQYF
TRBJ2-3 - 15 - TRBV28 TGTGCCAGCAGCTTACTAGCTGTGAACACAGATACGCAGTATTTT CASSLLAVNTDTQYF
TRBJ2-7 - 16 TRBD1 TRBV28 TGTGCCAGCAGTCCCGGCGGGACAGGGGCGCCCTACGAGCAGTACTTC CASSPGGTGAPYEQYF
TRBJ2-7 - 14 TRBD2 TRBV5-5 TGTGCCAGCAGCTTCGGGCGGGGGGACTACGAGCAGTACTTC CASSFGRGDYEQYF
TRBJ2-1 - 15 - TRBV9 TGTGCCAGCAGCGTAGCTTCCGGGTACTACAATGAGCAGTTCTTC CASSVASGYYNEQFF
TRBJ1-2 - 17 - TRBV28 TGTGCCAGCAGCGCCCCCGGGACACCTTACTTCAAAGGGGGCTACACCTTC CASSAPGTPYFKGGYTF
TRBJ2-7 - 16 - TRBV25-1 TGTGCCAGCAGTGAATCCCGGACAGCCGGCCCATACGAGCAGTACTTC CASSESRTAGPYEQYF
TRBJ1-3 - 14 - TRBV9 TGTGCCAGCAGCGTAGAGGCAGGAGGAAACACCATATATTTT CASSVEAGGNTIYF
TRBJ1-1 few 14 - TRBV19 TGTGCCAGTATAAAGGGGGATAAGAACACTGAAGCTTTCTTT CASIKGDKNTEAFF
TRBJ1-1 few 15 - TRBV6-6 TGTGCCAGCAGTTTCAGGAAGGGGCAGAACACTGAAGCTTTCTTT CASSFRKGQNTEAFF
TRBJ2-7 - 12 - TRBV28 TGTGCCAGCAGCAACCCTTTCGGGGAGCAGTACTTC CASSNPFGEQYF
TRBJ1-1 - 13 - TRBV6-1 TGTGCCAGCGGGCAAAGGTTGAACACTGAAGCTTTCTTT CASGQRLNTEAFF
TRBJ2-7 - 12 - TRBV2 TGTGCCAGCAGGGAACAGGGTGGCGAGCAGTACTTC CASREQGGEQYF
TRBJ2-7 few 18 TRBD2 TRBV4-1 TGCGCCAGCAGCCAAGCGGCGATAGCGGGAGGGACCGACTACGAGCAGTACTTC CASSQAAIAGGTDYEQYF